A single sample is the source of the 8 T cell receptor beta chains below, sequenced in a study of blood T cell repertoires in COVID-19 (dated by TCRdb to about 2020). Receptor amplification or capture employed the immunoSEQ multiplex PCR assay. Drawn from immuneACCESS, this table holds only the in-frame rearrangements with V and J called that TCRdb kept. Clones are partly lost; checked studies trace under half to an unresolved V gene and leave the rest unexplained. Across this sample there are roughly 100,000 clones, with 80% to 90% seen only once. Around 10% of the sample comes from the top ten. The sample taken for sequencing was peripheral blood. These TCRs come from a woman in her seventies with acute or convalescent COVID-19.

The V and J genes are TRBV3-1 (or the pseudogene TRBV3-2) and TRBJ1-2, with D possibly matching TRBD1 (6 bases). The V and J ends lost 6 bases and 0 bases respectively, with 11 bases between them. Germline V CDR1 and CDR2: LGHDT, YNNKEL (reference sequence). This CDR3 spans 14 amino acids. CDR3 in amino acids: CASRPTGSNYGYTF. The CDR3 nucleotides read TGTGCCAGCAGACCGACAGGCTCTAACTATGGCTACACCTTC.

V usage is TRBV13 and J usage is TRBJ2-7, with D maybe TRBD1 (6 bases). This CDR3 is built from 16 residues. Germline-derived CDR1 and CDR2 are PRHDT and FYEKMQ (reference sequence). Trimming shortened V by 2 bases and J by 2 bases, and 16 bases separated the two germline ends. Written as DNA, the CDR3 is TGTGCCAGCAGCTTATACAGGGCAGGATTTCCCTACGAGCAGTACTTC. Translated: CASSLYRAGFPYEQYF.

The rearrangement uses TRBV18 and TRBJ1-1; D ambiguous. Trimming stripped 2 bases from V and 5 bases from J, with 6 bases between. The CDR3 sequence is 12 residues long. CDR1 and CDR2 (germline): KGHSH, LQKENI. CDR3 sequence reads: CASSPGQTEAFF. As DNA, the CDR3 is TGTGCCAGCTCACCAGGGCAAACTGAAGCTTTCTTT.

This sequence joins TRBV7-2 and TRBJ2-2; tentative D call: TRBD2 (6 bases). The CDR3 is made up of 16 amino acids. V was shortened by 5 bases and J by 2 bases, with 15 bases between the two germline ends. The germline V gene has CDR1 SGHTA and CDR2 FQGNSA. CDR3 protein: CASSLTRGANTGELFF. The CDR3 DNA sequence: TGTGCCAGCAGCCTAACTCGCGGGGCAAACACCGGGGAGCTGTTTTTT.

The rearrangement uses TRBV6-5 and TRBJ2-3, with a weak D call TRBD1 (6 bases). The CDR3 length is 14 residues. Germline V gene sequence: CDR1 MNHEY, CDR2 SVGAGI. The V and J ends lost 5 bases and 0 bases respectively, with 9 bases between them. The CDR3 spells CASSNRDSTDTQYF. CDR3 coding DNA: TGTGCCAGCAGTAACAGGGACAGCACAGATACGCAGTATTTT.

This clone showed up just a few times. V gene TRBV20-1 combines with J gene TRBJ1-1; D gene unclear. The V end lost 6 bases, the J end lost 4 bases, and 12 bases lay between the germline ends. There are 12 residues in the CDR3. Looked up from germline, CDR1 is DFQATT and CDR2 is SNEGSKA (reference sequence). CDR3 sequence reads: CSASSPGTEAFF. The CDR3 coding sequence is TGCAGTGCGAGTTCGCCGGGCACTGAAGCTTTCTTT.

The CDR3 reads CASSLVTQANEQFF. The CDR3 nucleotides read TGCGCCAGCAGCTTGGTAACACAGGCCAATGAGCAGTTCTTC. The rearrangement uses TRBV5-1 and TRBJ2-1; weak D call: TRBD1 (5 bases). The CDR3 runs 14 residues. V lost 0 bases and J 6 bases, leaving 10 bases between the germline ends. The germline CDR1 and CDR2 sequences are SGHRS and YFSETQ.

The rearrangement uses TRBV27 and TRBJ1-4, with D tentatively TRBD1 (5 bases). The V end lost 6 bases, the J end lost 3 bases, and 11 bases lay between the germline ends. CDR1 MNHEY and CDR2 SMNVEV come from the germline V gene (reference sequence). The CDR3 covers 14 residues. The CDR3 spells CASRSTGSNEKLFF. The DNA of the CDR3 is TGTGCCAGCAGGTCTACAGGTTCTAATGAAAAACTGTTTTTT.